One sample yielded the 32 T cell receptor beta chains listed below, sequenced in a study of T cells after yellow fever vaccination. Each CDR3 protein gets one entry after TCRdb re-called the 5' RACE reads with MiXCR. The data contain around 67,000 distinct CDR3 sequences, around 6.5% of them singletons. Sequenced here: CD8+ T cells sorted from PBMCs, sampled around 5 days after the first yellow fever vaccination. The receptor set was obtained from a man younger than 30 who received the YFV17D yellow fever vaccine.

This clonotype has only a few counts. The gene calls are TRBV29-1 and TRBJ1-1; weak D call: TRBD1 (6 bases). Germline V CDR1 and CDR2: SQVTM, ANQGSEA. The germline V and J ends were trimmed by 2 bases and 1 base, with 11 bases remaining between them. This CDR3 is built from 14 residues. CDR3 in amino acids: CSVEIRGANTEAFF. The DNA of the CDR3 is TGCAGCGTTGAAATCCGGGGGGCGAACACTGAAGCTTTCTTT.

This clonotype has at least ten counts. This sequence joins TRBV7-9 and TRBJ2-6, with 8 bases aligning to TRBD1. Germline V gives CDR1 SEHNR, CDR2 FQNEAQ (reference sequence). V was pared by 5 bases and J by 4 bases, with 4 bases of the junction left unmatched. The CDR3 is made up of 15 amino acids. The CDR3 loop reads CASSTRQGGANVLTF. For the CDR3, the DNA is TGTGCCAGCAGCACCAGACAGGGGGGGGCCAACGTCCTGACTTTC.

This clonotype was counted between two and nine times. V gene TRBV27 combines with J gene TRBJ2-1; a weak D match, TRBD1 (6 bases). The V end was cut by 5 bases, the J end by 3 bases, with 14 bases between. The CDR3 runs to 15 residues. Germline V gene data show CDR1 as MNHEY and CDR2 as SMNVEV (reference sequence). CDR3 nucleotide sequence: TGTGCCAGCAGTCAGAGGACAGAACACTACAATGAGCAGTTCTTC. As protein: CASSQRTEHYNEQFF.

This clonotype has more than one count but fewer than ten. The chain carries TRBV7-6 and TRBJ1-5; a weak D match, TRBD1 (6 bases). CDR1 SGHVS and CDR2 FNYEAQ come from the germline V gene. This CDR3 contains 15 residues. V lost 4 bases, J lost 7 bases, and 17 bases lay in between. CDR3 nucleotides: TGTGCCAGCAGCTCAGGGGCGTCAGGGACCCAGCCCCAGCATTTT. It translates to CASSSGASGTQPQHF.

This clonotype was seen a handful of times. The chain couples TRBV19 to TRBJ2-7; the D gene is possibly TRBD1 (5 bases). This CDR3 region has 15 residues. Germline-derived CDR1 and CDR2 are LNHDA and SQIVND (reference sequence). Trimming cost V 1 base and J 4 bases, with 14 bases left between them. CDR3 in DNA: TGTGCCAGTAGTATAGGTAGCAGGGTAGAGTACGAGCAGTACTTC. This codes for CASSIGSRVEYEQYF. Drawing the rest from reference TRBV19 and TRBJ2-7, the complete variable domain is DGGITQSPKYLFRKEGQNVTLSCEQNLNHDAMYWYRQDPGQGLRLIYYSQIVNDFQKGDIAEGYSVSREKKESFPLTVTSAQKNPTAFYLCASSIGSRVEYEQYFGPGTRLTVT.

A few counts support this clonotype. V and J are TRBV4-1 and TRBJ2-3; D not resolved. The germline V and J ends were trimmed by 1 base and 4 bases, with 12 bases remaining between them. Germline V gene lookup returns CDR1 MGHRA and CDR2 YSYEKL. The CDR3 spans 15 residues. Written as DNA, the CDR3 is TGCGCCAGCAGCCAAGGACTGGCCTTGTCAGATACGCAGTATTTT. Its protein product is CASSQGLALSDTQYF.

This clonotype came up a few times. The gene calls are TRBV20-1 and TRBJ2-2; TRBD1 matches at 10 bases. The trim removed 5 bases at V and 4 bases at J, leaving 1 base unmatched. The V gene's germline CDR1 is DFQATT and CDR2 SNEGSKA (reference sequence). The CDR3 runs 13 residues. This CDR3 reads CSAWDRGTGELFF. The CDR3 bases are TGCAGTGCTTGGGACAGGGGCACCGGGGAGCTGTTTTTT.

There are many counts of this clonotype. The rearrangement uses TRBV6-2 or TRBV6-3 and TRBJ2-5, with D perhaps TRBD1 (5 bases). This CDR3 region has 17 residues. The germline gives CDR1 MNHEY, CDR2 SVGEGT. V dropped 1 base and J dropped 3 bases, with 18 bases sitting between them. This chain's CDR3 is CASSYWAFAKQEETQYF. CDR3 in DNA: TGTGCCAGCAGTTACTGGGCGTTCGCCAAACAGGAAGAGACCCAGTACTTC.

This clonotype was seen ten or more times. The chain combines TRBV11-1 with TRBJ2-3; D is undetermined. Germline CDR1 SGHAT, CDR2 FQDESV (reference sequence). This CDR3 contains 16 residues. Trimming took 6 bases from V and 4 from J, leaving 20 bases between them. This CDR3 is CASSHDEYQWADTQYF. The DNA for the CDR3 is TGTGCCAGCAGTCACGACGAATATCAATGGGCAGATACGCAGTATTTT.

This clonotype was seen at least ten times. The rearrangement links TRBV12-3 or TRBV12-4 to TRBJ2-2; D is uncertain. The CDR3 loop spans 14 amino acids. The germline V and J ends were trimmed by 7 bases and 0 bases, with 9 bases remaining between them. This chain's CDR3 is CASTPMANTGELFF. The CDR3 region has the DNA TGTGCCAGCACCCCTATGGCGAACACCGGGGAGCTGTTTTTT.

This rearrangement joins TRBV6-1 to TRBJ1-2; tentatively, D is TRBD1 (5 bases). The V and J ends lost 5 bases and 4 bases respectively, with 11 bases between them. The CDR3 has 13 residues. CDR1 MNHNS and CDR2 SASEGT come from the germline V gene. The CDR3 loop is CASSKTGVYGYTF. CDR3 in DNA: TGTGCCAGCAGTAAAACAGGAGTCTATGGCTACACCTTC.

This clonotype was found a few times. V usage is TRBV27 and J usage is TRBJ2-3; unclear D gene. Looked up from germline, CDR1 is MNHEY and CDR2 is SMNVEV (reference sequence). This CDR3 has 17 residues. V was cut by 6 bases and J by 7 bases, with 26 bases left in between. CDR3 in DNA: TGTGCCAGCAGCCCGGTCTTAAACCGGCCAGGCCGGCATACGCAGTATTTT. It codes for CASSPVLNRPGRHTQYF.

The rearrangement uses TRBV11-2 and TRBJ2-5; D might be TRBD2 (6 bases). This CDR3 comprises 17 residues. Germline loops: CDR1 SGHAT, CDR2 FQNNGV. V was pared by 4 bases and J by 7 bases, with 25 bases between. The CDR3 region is CASSSPYGPGPGGTQYF. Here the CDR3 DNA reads TGTGCCAGCAGCTCACCGTATGGCCCGGGACCCGGGGGGACCCAGTACTTC.

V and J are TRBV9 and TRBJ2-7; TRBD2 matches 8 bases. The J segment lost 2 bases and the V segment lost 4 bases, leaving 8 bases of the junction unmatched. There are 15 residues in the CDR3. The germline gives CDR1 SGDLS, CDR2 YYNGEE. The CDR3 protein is CASSPGTGGAYEQYF. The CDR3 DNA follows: TGTGCCAGCAGCCCCGGTACGGGGGGGGCCTACGAGCAGTACTTC.

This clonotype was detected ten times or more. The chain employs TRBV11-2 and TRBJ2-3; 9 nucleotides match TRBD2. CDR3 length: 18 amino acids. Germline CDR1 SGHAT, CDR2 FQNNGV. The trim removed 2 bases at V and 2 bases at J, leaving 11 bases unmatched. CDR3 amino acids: CASSLKLLAGIYTDTQYF. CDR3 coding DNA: TGTGCCAGCAGCTTAAAGCTTCTAGCGGGGATATACACAGATACGCAGTATTTT.

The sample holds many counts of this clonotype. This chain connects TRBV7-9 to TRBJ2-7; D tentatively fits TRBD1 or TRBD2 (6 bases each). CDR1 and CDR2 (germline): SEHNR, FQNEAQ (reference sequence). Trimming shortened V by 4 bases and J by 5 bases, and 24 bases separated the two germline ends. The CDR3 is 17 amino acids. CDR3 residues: CASSSFRGGTTRNEQYF. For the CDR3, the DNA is TGTGCCAGCAGCTCTTTTAGAGGAGGGACAACGAGGAACGAGCAGTACTTC.

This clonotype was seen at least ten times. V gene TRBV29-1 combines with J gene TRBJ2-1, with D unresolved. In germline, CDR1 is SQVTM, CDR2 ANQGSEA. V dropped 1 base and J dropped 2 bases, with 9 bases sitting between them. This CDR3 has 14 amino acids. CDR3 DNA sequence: TGCAGCGTTGAAGCTCCTGGGGCCTACAATGAGCAGTTCTTC. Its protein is CSVEAPGAYNEQFF.

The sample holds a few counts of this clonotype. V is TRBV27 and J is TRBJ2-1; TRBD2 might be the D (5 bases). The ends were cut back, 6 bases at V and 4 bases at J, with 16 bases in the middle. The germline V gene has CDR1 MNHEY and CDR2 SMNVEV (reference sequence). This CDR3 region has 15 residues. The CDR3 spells CASSLGNLPYNEQFF. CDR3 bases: TGTGCCAGCAGCCTCGGGAATCTTCCGTACAATGAGCAGTTCTTC.

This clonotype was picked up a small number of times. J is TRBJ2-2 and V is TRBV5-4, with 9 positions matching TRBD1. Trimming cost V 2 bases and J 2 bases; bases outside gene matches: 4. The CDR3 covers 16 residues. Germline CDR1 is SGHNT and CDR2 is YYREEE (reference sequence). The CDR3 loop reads CASSFGQGYNTGELFF. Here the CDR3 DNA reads TGTGCCAGCAGCTTCGGACAGGGGTACAACACCGGGGAGCTGTTTTTT.

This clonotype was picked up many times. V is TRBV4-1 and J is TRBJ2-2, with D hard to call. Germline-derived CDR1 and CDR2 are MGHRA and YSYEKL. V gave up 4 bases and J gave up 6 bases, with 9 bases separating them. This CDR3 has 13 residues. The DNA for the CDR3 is TGCGCCAGCAGCCCCCGACCCGCCGGGGAGCTGTTTTTT. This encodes CASSPRPAGELFF.

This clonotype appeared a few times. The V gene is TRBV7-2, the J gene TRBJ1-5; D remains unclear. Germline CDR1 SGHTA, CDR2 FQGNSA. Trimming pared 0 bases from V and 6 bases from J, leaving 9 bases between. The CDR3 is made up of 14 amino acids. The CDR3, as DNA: TGTGCCAGCAGCTTAGCGGGGATTGGTCAGCCCCAGCATTTT. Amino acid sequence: CASSLAGIGQPQHF.

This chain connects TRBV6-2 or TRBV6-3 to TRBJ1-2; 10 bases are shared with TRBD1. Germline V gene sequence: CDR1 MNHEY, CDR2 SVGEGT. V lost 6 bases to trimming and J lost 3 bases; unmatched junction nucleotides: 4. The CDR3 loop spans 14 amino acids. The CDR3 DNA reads TGTGCCAGCAGAAAGGACAGGGGGGACTATGGCTACACCTTC. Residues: CASRKDRGDYGYTF.

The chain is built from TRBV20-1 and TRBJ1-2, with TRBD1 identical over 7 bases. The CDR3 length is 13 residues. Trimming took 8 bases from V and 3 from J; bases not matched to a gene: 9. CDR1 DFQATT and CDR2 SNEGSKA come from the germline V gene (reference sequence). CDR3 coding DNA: TGCAGTACTTTAGGGGGCGCGTACTATGGCTACACCTTC. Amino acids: CSTLGGAYYGYTF.

CDR3 amino acids: CASAAGHWDSNQPQHF. CDR3 in DNA: TGTGCTAGTGCCGCCGGACACTGGGATAGCAATCAGCCCCAGCATTTT. The chain combines TRBV12-5 with TRBJ1-5; D perhaps matches TRBD1 (5 bases). Germline CDR1 reads LGHNT; CDR2 reads FRNRAP. Trimming removed 7 bases at V and 0 bases at J, with 16 bases between. The CDR3 is 16 residues long.

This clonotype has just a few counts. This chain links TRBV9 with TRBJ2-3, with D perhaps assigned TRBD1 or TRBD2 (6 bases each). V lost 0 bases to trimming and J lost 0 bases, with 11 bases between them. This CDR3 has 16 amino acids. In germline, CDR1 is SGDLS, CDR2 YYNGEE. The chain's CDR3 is CASSVEGEESTDTQYF. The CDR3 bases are TGTGCCAGCAGCGTAGAGGGGGAGGAGAGCACAGATACGCAGTATTTT.

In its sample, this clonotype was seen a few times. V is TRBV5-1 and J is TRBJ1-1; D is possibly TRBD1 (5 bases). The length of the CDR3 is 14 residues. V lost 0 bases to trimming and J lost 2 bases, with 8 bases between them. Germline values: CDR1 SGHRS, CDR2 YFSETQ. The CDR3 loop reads CASSLGGTNTEAFF. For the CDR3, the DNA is TGCGCCAGCAGCTTGGGTGGGACTAACACTGAAGCTTTCTTT.

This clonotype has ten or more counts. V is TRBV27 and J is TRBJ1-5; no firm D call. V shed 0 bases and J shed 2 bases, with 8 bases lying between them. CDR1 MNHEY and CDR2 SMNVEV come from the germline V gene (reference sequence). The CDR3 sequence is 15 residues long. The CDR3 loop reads CASSLSREGNQPQHF. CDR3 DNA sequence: TGTGCCAGCAGTTTATCGAGAGAGGGCAATCAGCCCCAGCATTTT.

CDR3 DNA sequence: TGCGCCAGCAGCCAAGTATTCCTACGCGGCAATCAGCCCCAGCATTTT. As protein: CASSQVFLRGNQPQHF. The chain recombines TRBV4-1 with TRBJ1-5, with no clear D. The CDR3 is 16 residues long. V lost 1 base to trimming and J lost 2 bases, with 12 bases between them. The germline CDR1 and CDR2 sequences are MGHRA and YSYEKL.

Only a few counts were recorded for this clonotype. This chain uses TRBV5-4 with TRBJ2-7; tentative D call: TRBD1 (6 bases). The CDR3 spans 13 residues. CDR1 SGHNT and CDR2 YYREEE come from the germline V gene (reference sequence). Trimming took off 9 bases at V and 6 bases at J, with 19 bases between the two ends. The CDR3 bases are TGTGCCATCTGGACAGCCCCGCGTTCCGAGCAGTACTTC. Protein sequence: CAIWTAPRSEQYF.

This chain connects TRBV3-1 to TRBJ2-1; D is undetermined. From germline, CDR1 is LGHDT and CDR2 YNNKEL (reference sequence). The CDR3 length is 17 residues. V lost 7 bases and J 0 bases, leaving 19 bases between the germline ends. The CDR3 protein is CASNIPKHVLSYNEQFF. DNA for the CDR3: TGTGCCAGCAACATCCCGAAACATGTACTCTCCTACAATGAGCAGTTCTTC.

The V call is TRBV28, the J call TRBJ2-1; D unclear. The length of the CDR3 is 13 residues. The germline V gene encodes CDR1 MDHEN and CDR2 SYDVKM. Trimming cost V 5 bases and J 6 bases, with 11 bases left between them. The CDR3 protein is CASSPRGVNEQFF. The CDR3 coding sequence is TGTGCCAGCAGTCCCCGCGGCGTCAATGAGCAGTTCTTC.

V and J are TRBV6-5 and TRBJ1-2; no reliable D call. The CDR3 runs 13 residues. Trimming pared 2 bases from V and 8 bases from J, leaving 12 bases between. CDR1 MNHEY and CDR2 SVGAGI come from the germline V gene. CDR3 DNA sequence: TGTGCCAGCAGTTACCGCGAGGGTGACGGCTACACCTTC. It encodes CASSYREGDGYTF.